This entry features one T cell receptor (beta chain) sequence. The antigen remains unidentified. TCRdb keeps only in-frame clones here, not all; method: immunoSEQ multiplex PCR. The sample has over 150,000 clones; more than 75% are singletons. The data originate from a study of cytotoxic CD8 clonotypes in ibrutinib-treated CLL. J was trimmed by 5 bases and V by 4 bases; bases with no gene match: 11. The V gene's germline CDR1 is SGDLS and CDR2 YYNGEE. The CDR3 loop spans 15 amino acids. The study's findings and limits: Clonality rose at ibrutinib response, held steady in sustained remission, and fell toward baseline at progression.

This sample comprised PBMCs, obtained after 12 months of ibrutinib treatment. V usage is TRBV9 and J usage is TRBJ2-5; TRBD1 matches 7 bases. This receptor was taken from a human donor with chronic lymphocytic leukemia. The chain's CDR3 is CASSRTATQGETQYF. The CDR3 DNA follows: TGTGCCAGCAGCAGGACAGCCACACAGGGGGAGACCCAGTACTTC. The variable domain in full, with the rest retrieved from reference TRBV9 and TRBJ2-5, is DSGVTQTPKHLITATGQRVTLRCSPRSGDLSVYWYQQSLDQGLQFLIQYYNGEERAKGNILERFSAQQFPDLHSELNLSSLELGDSALYFCASSRTATQGETQYFGPGTRLLVL.